This T cell receptor beta chain was observed in a study of blood T cells in healthy people across ages. Findings of the study overall: Possibly, changes in expanded clonotypes were confounded because donor CMV status was unknown. Underestimates were what the diversity estimates from one million T cells were considered to be. Naive CD4+ cells and diversity were both higher in long-lived donors than in aged donors.

This clonotype was seen more than once but under ten times. Its antigen is as yet unknown. CDR1 is DFQATT, CDR2 SNEGSKA, per germline (reference sequence). V was shortened by 5 bases and J by 4 bases, with 17 bases between the two germline ends. CDR3 size: 14 residues. Primers used in a second PCR of about 7 to 11 cycles were a sample-barcoded 5' primer and a J-beta primer mix. Each sample yielded at least 3 million CDR3-containing paired-end reads. TCRdb fed the 5' RACE reads into MiXCR, producing one record per CDR3 protein. The sample yields approximately 1,100,000 distinct CDR3 sequences, 40% to 55% seen once.

The origin of this receptor is a woman aged 55-69 years in good health. V is TRBV20-1 and J is TRBJ2-5; D tentatively fits TRBD1 or TRBD2 (7 bases each). The sample consisted of blood. CDR3 protein: CSAGSGAGGETQYF. CDR3 nucleotide sequence: TGCAGTGCTGGCAGCGGGGCAGGGGGAGAGACCCAGTACTTC.